The 18 T cell receptor beta chains listed next were all sequenced from one sample in a study of technical replicates of blood from a few donors. Clones were read by immunoSEQ multiplex PCR, and TCRdb kept only the in-frame ones, dropping some. The table lists about 69,000 clones, 80% to 90% of them singletons. Sequenced input: PBMCs. The origin of the receptors is a human donor in good health. Some clones in this sample may be carry-over from other donors' samples.

The count of this clone is one. V is TRBV30 and J is TRBJ1-2; no definite D call. This CDR3 contains 13 residues. Germline CDR1 is GTSNPN and CDR2 is SVGIG (reference sequence). The V end was cut by 2 bases, the J end by 4 bases, with 11 bases between. CDR3 sequence reads: CAWSPGIFYGYTF. DNA for the CDR3: TGTGCCTGGAGTCCCGGGATTTTCTATGGCTACACCTTC.

The gene calls are TRBV4-3 and TRBJ2-1, with a possible D match to TRBD1 (6 bases). Germline V gene data show CDR1 as LGHNA and CDR2 as YSLEER. There are 15 residues in the CDR3. Trimming left V 4 bases short and J 9 bases short, with 19 bases between. As DNA, the CDR3 is TGCGCCAGCAGCCCGGAAAAGGGGACAAGGGTTGAGCAGTTCTTC. Translating it yields CASSPEKGTRVEQFF.

The rearrangement uses TRBV5-1 and TRBJ2-2, with D possibly TRBD1 on 6 matching bases. V was clipped by 0 bases and J by 3 bases, with 9 bases between them. In germline, CDR1 is SGHRS, CDR2 YFSETQ. The CDR3 consists of 15 residues. The CDR3 nucleotides are TGCGCCAGCAGCTTGGCGACAGGAGACACCGGGGAGCTGTTTTTT. Encoded protein: CASSLATGDTGELFF.

The rearrangement joins TRBV11-2 to TRBJ2-7; maybe TRBD2 (5 bases). The V end was cut by 5 bases, the J end by 6 bases, with 17 bases between. CDR3 length: 14 amino acids. Per the germline V gene, CDR1 is SGHAT and CDR2 is FQNNGV. The CDR3 is CASSKDYVWAEQYF. The CDR3 DNA sequence: TGTGCCAGCAGCAAAGACTACGTCTGGGCCGAGCAGTACTTC. Variable domain in full (rest from reference TRBV11-2 and TRBJ2-7): EAGVAQSPRYKIIEKRQSVAFWCNPISGHATLYWYQQILGQGPKLLIQFQNNGVVDDSQLPKDRFSAERLKGVDSTLKIQPAKLEDSAVYLCASSKDYVWAEQYFGPGTRLTVT.

As to this clone: At one end, the junction sequence differs from germline, possibly due to a read error. The chain employs TRBV4-2 and TRBJ2-1; 8 nucleotides agree with TRBD2. This CDR3 is built from 18 residues. The V gene's germline CDR1 is LGHNA and CDR2 YNFKEQ. The CDR3 DNA reads TGTGCCAGCAGCCAATTTCGAAGCGGGGGAGGCAGTTACATTGAGCAGTTCTTC. This sequence encodes CASSQFRSGGGSYIEQFF.

This chain uses TRBV6-1 with TRBJ2-5, with 13 bases aligning to TRBD2. V dropped 7 bases and J dropped 2; count of bases not matched to a gene: 7. From germline, CDR1 is MNHNS and CDR2 SASEGT. CDR3 size: 16 residues. CDR3 DNA: TGTGCCAGCAATGACGGGGGACTAGCGGGGCAAGAGACCCAGTACTTC. Its protein product is CASNDGGLAGQETQYF.

The V call is TRBV7-2, the J call TRBJ2-1, with 15 bases identical to TRBD2. Germline CDR1 and CDR2: SGHTA and FQGNSA. This CDR3 has 16 residues. The trim removed 5 bases at V and 6 bases at J, leaving 5 bases unmatched. The CDR3 sequence: CASSPKGLAGGNEQFF. The DNA of the CDR3 is TGTGCCAGCAGCCCGAAGGGACTAGCGGGAGGCAATGAGCAGTTCTTC.

The V and J genes are TRBV6-5 and TRBJ2-1, with D unclear. The V gene lost 5 bases and the J gene lost 7 bases, with 12 bases spanning the gap. The CDR3 runs to 13 residues. Per germline, CDR1 MNHEY and CDR2 SVGAGI. This chain's CDR3 is CASSTIRANEQFF. Written as DNA, the CDR3 is TGTGCCAGCAGTACAATTCGAGCGAATGAGCAGTTCTTC.

The chain employs TRBV4-3 and TRBJ1-4, with D unresolved. This CDR3 is built from 15 residues. Trimming took off 0 bases at V and 5 bases at J, with 10 bases between the two ends. The germline CDR1 and CDR2 sequences are LGHNA and YSLEER. The CDR3 here is CASSQDPTMNEKLFF. The CDR3 DNA is TGCGCCAGCAGCCAAGATCCTACGATGAATGAAAAACTGTTTTTT.

The chain has TRBV2 and TRBJ1-5; D is possibly TRBD1 (6 bases). The CDR3 runs 13 residues. CDR1 and CDR2 (germline): SNHLY, FYNNEI. V lost 6 bases and J 4 bases, leaving 10 bases between the germline ends. The CDR3 loop reads CASRRQENQPQHF. In nucleotides, the CDR3 is TGTGCCAGCAGAAGACAGGAAAATCAGCCCCAGCATTTT. The full variable domain, rest sourced from reference TRBV2 and TRBJ1-5, is EPEVTQTPSHQVTQMGQEVILRCVPISNHLYFYWYRQILGQKVEFLVSFYNNEISEKSEIFDDQFSVERPDGSNFTLKIRSTKLEDSAMYFCASRRQENQPQHFGDGTRLSIL.

V gene TRBV5-5 combines with J gene TRBJ1-1; no definite D call. The CDR3 has 12 residues. The germline CDR1 and CDR2 sequences are SGHKS and YYEKEE (reference sequence). Trimming removed 0 bases from V and 10 bases from J, with 10 bases in between. CDR3 in amino acids: CASSLVGEGAFF. CDR3 in DNA: TGTGCCAGCAGCTTGGTAGGTGAGGGAGCTTTCTTT.

The chain is built from TRBV9 and TRBJ1-3; D is unclear. Germline V gene lookup returns CDR1 SGDLS and CDR2 YYNGEE. There are 16 residues in the CDR3. With 4 bases removed from V and 0 bases from J, the gap between germline ends came to 14 bases. This CDR3 is CASSTQTAFSGNTIYF. CDR3 bases: TGTGCCAGCAGCACACAGACCGCGTTCTCTGGAAACACCATATATTTT. The complete variable domain, with remaining parts taken from reference TRBV9 and TRBJ1-3, reads DSGVTQTPKHLITATGQRVTLRCSPRSGDLSVYWYQQSLDQGLQFLIQYYNGEERAKGNILERFSAQQFPDLHSELNLSSLELGDSALYFCASSTQTAFSGNTIYFGEGSWLTVV.

The chain uses TRBV19 and TRBJ1-1, with a weak D call TRBD1 (6 bases). The V and J ends lost 10 bases and 0 bases respectively, with 18 bases between them. In germline, CDR1 is LNHDA, CDR2 SQIVND (reference sequence). The CDR3 contains 15 residues. The CDR3 is CATQGQELMNTEAFF. The CDR3 DNA reads as TGTGCCACTCAGGGGCAGGAGCTTATGAACACTGAAGCTTTCTTT.

The J gene is TRBJ2-5, the V gene TRBV11-3; D perhaps matches TRBD2 (5 bases). Trimming stripped 8 bases from V and 9 bases from J, with 19 bases between. The CDR3 runs 13 residues. The germline V gene encodes CDR1 SGHNT and CDR2 YENEEA. Here the CDR3 DNA reads TGTGCCAGCGCTCTGGGCCCGGGATCGGCCCAGTACTTC. This translates into CASALGPGSAQYF.

The genes are TRBV6-5 and TRBJ1-1, with TRBD1 identical over 8 bases. Germline values: CDR1 MNHEY, CDR2 SVGAGI. Trimming at V came to 2 bases and at J to 4 bases, leaving 6 bases not matched to a gene. The CDR3 is 15 amino acids. CDR3 bases: TGTGCCAGCAGTTACCAGGGGGCAATGAGCACTGAAGCTTTCTTT. This codes for CASSYQGAMSTEAFF.

This chain uses TRBV11-2 with TRBJ2-4, with 10 positions matching TRBD2. From germline, CDR1 is SGHAT and CDR2 FQNNGV. This CDR3 is built from 15 residues. V gave up 2 bases and J gave up 7 bases; unmatched junction bases: 5. The CDR3, as DNA: TGTGCCAGCAGCTTACAAGCGGGGGGGCCTAACATTCAGTACTTC. This codes for CASSLQAGGPNIQYF.

This chain links TRBV5-4 with TRBJ2-7; D ambiguous. CDR3 length equals 15 residues. V lost 0 bases and J lost 0, with 10 bases in between. Germline lookup yields CDR1 SGHNT and CDR2 YYREEE (reference sequence). CDR3 bases: TGTGCCAGCAGCTTGGTCGGTACGAGCTCCTACGAGCAGTACTTC. It codes for CASSLVGTSSYEQYF.

J is TRBJ2-4 and V is TRBV2, with 8 bases matching TRBD1. The V gene's germline CDR1 is SNHLY and CDR2 FYNNEI. The J segment lost 8 bases and the V segment lost 6 bases, leaving 9 bases of the junction unmatched. The CDR3 is 14 residues long. DNA of the CDR3: TGTGCCAGCAGAGGAGGACAGGGAAGAGACATTCAGTACTTC. It codes for CASRGGQGRDIQYF.